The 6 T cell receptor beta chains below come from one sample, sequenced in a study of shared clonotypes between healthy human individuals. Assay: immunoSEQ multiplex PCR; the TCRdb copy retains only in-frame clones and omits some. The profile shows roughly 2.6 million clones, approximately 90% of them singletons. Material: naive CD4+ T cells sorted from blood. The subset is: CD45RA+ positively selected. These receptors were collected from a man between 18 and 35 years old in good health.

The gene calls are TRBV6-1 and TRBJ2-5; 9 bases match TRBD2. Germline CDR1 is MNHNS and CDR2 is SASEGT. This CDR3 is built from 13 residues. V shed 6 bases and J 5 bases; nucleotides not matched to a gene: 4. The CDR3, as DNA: TGTGCCAGCAGCCTAGCGGGACGTGAGACCCAGTACTTC. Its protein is CASSLAGRETQYF.

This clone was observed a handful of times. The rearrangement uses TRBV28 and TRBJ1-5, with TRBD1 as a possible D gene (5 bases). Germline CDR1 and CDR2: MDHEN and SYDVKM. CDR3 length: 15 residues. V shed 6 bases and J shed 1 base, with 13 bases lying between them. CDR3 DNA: TGTGCCAGCAGCCCCGGGGCTCTCAGCAATCAGCCCCAGCATTTT. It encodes CASSPGALSNQPQHF.

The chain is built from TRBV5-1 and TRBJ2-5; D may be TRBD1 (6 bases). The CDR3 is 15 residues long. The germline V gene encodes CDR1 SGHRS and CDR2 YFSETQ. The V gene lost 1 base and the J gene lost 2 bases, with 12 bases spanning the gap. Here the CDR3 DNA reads TGCGCCAGCAGCTTGTGGCGGCAGGGGCAAGAGACCCAGTACTTC. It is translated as CASSLWRQGQETQYF.

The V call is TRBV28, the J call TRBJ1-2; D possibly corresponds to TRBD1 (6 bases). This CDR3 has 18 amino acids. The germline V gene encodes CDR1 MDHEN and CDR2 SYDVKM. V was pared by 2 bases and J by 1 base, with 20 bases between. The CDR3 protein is CASSLRLGAIGFNYGYTF. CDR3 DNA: TGTGCCAGCAGTTTACGCCTGGGGGCCATCGGCTTTAACTATGGCTACACCTTC.

CDR3 in amino acids: CASSRTSGDYEQYF. The CDR3 region has the DNA TGTGCCAGCAGTCGGACTAGCGGGGACTACGAGCAGTACTTC. This chain connects TRBV6-1 to TRBJ2-7; 12 nucleotides match TRBD2. This CDR3 spans 14 amino acids. J gave up 3 bases and V 5 bases, and 2 bases lay outside the gene matches. Germline V gene data show CDR1 as MNHNS and CDR2 as SASEGT.

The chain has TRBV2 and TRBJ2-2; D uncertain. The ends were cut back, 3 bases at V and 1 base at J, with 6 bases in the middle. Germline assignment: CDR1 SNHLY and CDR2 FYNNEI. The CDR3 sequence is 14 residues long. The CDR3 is CASSERQNTGELFF. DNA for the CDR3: TGTGCCAGCAGTGAGAGGCAGAACACCGGGGAGCTGTTTTTT. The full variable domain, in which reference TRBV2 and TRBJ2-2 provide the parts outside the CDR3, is EPEVTQTPSHQVTQMGQEVILRCVPISNHLYFYWYRQILGQKVEFLVSFYNNEISEKSEIFDDQFSVERPDGSNFTLKIRSTKLEDSAMYFCASSERQNTGELFFGEGSRLTVL.